This T cell receptor (beta chain) was retrieved from a study of blood T cell repertoires in COVID-19. Background on the study: Sites across the United States, Italy and Spain contributed samples from acute and convalescent COVID-19.

Per the original methods: Researchers report that nucleated cell counts were estimated from reference gene primer amplification. Libraries were prepared by immunoSEQ multiplex PCR; TCRdb keeps only in-frame clonotypes and omits some of them. That table supplies the V and J calls and clone size; D and trimming were determined from the DNA. The profile shows about 250,000 clones, 86% of them singletons. Germline CDR1 ENHRY, CDR2 SYGVKD. The junction had 3 bases not matched to a gene; V was cut back by 5 bases and J by 5 bases. The CDR3 runs to 14 residues. The rearrangement links TRBV10-3 to TRBJ2-2, with 9 bases that match TRBD2. The TCR originated in a woman aged 60 to 75 who had recovered from COVID-19. The sequencing sample was made of peripheral blood. For the CDR3, the DNA is TGTGCCATCAGTTCCAGCGGGGGGACCGGGGAGCTGTTTTTT. Protein product: CAISSSGGTGELFF.